These 16 T cell receptor beta chains were all obtained from the same sample, sequenced in a study of cytomegalovirus exposure and HLA in healthy donors. PCR involved 60 Vbeta and 13 Jbeta primers. Sequencing was performed with immunoSEQ multiplex PCR; in TCRdb, only in-frame clones are kept and a portion is missing. Counted here are fewer than 200,000 clones, 80% to 90% occurring once; the ten biggest clones make up 0.77%. Input material: PBMCs. These receptors all come from a woman between 18 and 29 years old in good health and CMV-seronegative.

V and J are TRBV11-2 and TRBJ2-6; possible D gene TRBD1, 5 bases. Trimming took 5 bases from V and 1 from J, leaving 12 bases between them. Per germline, CDR1 SGHAT and CDR2 FQNNGV. The CDR3 consists of 16 residues. CDR3 amino acids: CASSPSTVSGANVLTF. The CDR3 nucleotides read TGTGCCAGCAGCCCCTCGACAGTTTCTGGGGCCAACGTCCTGACTTTC.

The genes are TRBV4-3 and TRBJ2-1, with TRBD2 matching 12 bases. The J segment lost 8 bases and the V segment lost 2 bases, leaving 13 bases of the junction unmatched. CDR1 and CDR2 (germline): LGHNA, YSLEER. There are 18 residues in the CDR3. CDR3 nucleotide sequence: TGCGCCAGCAGCCAAAATTTTATCGGACTAGCGGGAAGGGATGAGCAGTTCTTC. It codes for CASSQNFIGLAGRDEQFF.

This rearrangement joins TRBV7-3 to TRBJ2-3, with TRBD2 identical over 7 bases. CDR1 and CDR2 (germline): SGHTA, FQGTGA. The ends lost 5 bases at V and 2 bases at J; junction bases unmatched: 10. The CDR3 is 16 amino acids. CDR3 nucleotides: TGTGCCAGCAGCCCTGGGGAGCGGGGATACACAGATACGCAGTATTTT. Protein sequence: CASSPGERGYTDTQYF.

This clone was seen only a few times. The chain carries TRBV7-2 and TRBJ1-2; a possible D gene is TRBD1 (5 bases). The V end lost 1 base, the J end lost 8 bases, and 14 bases lay between the germline ends. The CDR3 covers 14 residues. Germline assignment: CDR1 SGHTA and CDR2 FQGNSA. CDR3 amino acids: CASSLDGGDWGYTF. DNA for the CDR3: TGTGCCAGCAGCTTAGATGGGGGGGATTGGGGCTACACCTTC.

This chain links TRBV5-6 with TRBJ2-5; D remains ambiguous. This CDR3 is built from 15 residues. Germline V CDR1 and CDR2: SGHDT, YYEEEE. Trimming stripped 0 bases from V and 0 bases from J, with 9 bases between. The CDR3 loop reads CASSLARLDQETQYF. The CDR3 DNA sequence: TGTGCCAGCAGCTTGGCGAGGCTAGACCAAGAGACCCAGTACTTC.

This clone has only one observation. V gene TRBV28 combines with J gene TRBJ2-3; D is ambiguous. The germline gives CDR1 MDHEN, CDR2 SYDVKM. V was clipped by 8 bases and J by 5 bases, with 8 bases between them. The CDR3 is 11 residues long. The CDR3 reads CASLGRDTQYF. CDR3 in DNA: TGTGCCAGCCTTGGCAGAGATACGCAGTATTTT.

The V gene is TRBV28, the J gene TRBJ2-1; maybe TRBD1 (5 bases). Germline V CDR1 and CDR2: MDHEN, SYDVKM. The V gene lost 3 bases and the J gene lost 7 bases, with 19 bases spanning the gap. There are 16 residues in the CDR3. Here the CDR3 reads CASSFFRRVSWNEQFF. In DNA form, the CDR3 reads TGTGCCAGCAGTTTCTTCCGCAGGGTCTCTTGGAATGAGCAGTTCTTC.

The rearrangement joins TRBV5-1 to TRBJ2-7; the match to TRBD1 covers 7 bases. This CDR3 has 14 amino acids. The V and J ends lost 2 bases and 4 bases, in that order; junction bases with no gene match: 6. From germline, CDR1 is SGHRS and CDR2 YFSETQ. CDR3 amino acids: CASSLQGTKYEQYF. Here the CDR3 DNA reads TGCGCCAGCAGCTTACAGGGGACGAAGTACGAGCAGTACTTC.

The chain uses TRBV15 and TRBJ2-1; TRBD2 agrees at 10 bases. V lost 4 bases to trimming and J lost 7 bases; unmatched junction nucleotides: 10. There are 16 residues in the CDR3. Germline V CDR1 and CDR2: LNHNV, YYDKDF (reference sequence). This chain's CDR3 is CATSNRLAGAKNEQFF. The CDR3 DNA reads TGTGCCACCAGCAACCGCCTAGCGGGAGCGAAAAATGAGCAGTTCTTC.

This clone turned up a few times. This chain uses TRBV5-4 with TRBJ2-6; weak D call: TRBD2 (5 bases). V lost 1 base and J 4 bases, leaving 21 bases between the germline ends. The CDR3 is 19 residues long. Germline CDR1 SGHNT, CDR2 YYREEE (reference sequence). The CDR3 is CASSLSPGSTPWGANVLTF. CDR3 coding DNA: TGTGCCAGCAGCTTGAGTCCGGGGTCGACTCCTTGGGGGGCCAACGTCCTGACTTTC. The full variable domain, rest sourced from reference TRBV5-4 and TRBJ2-6, is ETGVTQSPTHLIKTRGQQVTLRCSSQSGHNTVSWYQQALGQGPQFIFQYYREEENGRGNFPPRFSGLQFPNYSSELNVNALELDDSALYLCASSLSPGSTPWGANVLTFGAGSRLTVL.

J is TRBJ2-7 and V is TRBV5-1, with 10 bases lining up with TRBD1. The CDR3 consists of 15 residues. Per germline, CDR1 SGHRS and CDR2 YFSETQ. J was trimmed by 6 bases and V by 4 bases; bases with no gene match: 10. CDR3 DNA: TGCGCCAGCAGCGCAATAGGACAGGGGGTACGCGAGCAGTACTTC. It codes for CASSAIGQGVREQYF.

J is TRBJ1-2 and V is TRBV6-5, with 9 bases fitting TRBD1. Looked up from germline, CDR1 is MNHEY and CDR2 is SVGAGI. Trimming removed 6 bases from V and 4 bases from J; junction bases left unmatched: 9. This CDR3 is 15 amino acids long. CDR3 sequence reads: CASRTLTGGSYGYTF. The CDR3 DNA reads TGTGCCAGCAGGACGTTAACAGGGGGCTCCTATGGCTACACCTTC.

The sample holds one count of this clone. The chain combines TRBV7-8 with TRBJ2-1; the D gene is possibly TRBD2 (6 bases). V lost 1 base to trimming and J lost 3 bases, with 13 bases between them. CDR1 is SGHVS, CDR2 FQNEAQ, per germline. This CDR3 contains 16 residues. The DNA of the CDR3 is TGTGCCAGCAGCTTAGTCGGGGGAGGAGGCTACAATGAGCAGTTCTTC. Translation: CASSLVGGGGYNEQFF.

This chain connects TRBV4-1 to TRBJ2-1; D perhaps matches TRBD1 (5 bases). V was pared by 0 bases and J by 6 bases, with 15 bases between. Germline values: CDR1 MGHRA, CDR2 YSYEKL. The CDR3 is 16 amino acids. The CDR3 here is CASSQEGRRRANEQFF. DNA of the CDR3: TGCGCCAGCAGCCAAGAAGGCCGGCGCAGGGCCAATGAGCAGTTCTTC.

V gene TRBV19 combines with J gene TRBJ2-7; 9 bases are shared with TRBD1. CDR1 LNHDA and CDR2 SQIVND come from the germline V gene (reference sequence). Trimming cost V 4 bases and J 4 bases; bases outside gene matches: 5. The CDR3 sequence is 14 residues long. CDR3 coding DNA: TGTGCCAGTAGTACCCCCGGACAGGGGTACGAGCAGTACTTC. It translates to CASSTPGQGYEQYF.

This sequence joins TRBV6-6 and TRBJ1-2; weak D call: TRBD1 (5 bases). V was pared by 6 bases and J by 5 bases, with 16 bases between. CDR1 is MNHNY, CDR2 SVGAGI, per germline (reference sequence). CDR3 length: 14 amino acids. CDR3 loop: CASSPGGWSYGYTF. The CDR3 nucleotides read TGTGCCAGCAGCCCCGGGGGGTGGTCATATGGCTACACCTTC.